One sample yielded the 8 T cell receptor beta chains listed below, sequenced in a study of PD-L1 blockade in urothelial cancer. Method: immunoSEQ multiplex PCR; TCRdb's copy keeps in-frame clones and lacks some. The sample contains 35,000 or so clones, 36% of which appear only once. The input for sequencing was tumor tissue, taken before atezolizumab (anti-PD-L1) treatment. All receptors derive from a man in his 60s with urothelial cancer.

Only a few counts were recorded for this clone. The chain's CDR3 is CAWSARTGRDNSPLHF. The DNA of the CDR3 is TGTGCCTGGAGTGCCCGGACAGGGAGGGATAATTCACCCCTCCACTTT. The chain couples TRBV30 to TRBJ1-6, with 8 bases aligning to TRBD1. Germline CDR1 GTSNPN, CDR2 SVGIG (reference sequence). The CDR3 sequence is 16 residues long. The trim removed 1 base at V and 5 bases at J, leaving 7 bases unmatched. Complete variable domain (other parts from reference TRBV30 and TRBJ1-6): SQTIHQWPATLVQPVGSPLSLECTVEGTSNPNLYWYRQAAGRGLQLLFYSVGIGQISSEVPQNLSASRPQDRQFILSSKKLLLSDSGFYLCAWSARTGRDNSPLHFGNGTRLTVT.

The rearrangement joins TRBV4-1 to TRBJ2-3; D is ambiguous. Germline V gives CDR1 MGHRA, CDR2 YSYEKL. The CDR3 totals 13 residues. Trimming removed 0 bases at V and 6 bases at J, with 7 bases between. The CDR3 region has the DNA TGCGCCAGCAGCCAAGAGGAGTCGGATACGCAGTATTTT. It yields the protein CASSQEESDTQYF.

This clone was seen many times. This rearrangement joins TRBV11-3 to TRBJ1-1; TRBD1 is a possible D gene (6 bases). The CDR3 is 15 residues long. Germline values: CDR1 SGHNT, CDR2 YENEEA. The germline V and J ends were trimmed by 1 base and 6 bases, with 15 bases remaining between them. The CDR3 DNA sequence: TGTGCCAGCAGCTTAGGGGGGCAGGGAATAGCTGAAGCTTTCTTT. Protein product: CASSLGGQGIAEAFF.

The chain uses TRBV6-8 and TRBJ1-1; the match to TRBD1 covers 9 bases. Trimming cost V 0 bases and J 0 bases; bases outside gene matches: 8. The CDR3 loop spans 18 amino acids. Per germline, CDR1 MNHGY and CDR2 SAAAGT. The DNA of the CDR3 is TGTGCCAGCAGTTACTCGATCTATGGACAGGGGATGAACACTGAAGCTTTCTTT. Its translation: CASSYSIYGQGMNTEAFF.

V gene TRBV9 combines with J gene TRBJ1-3; the D is unclear. The CDR3 loop spans 13 amino acids. V was trimmed by 6 bases and J by 2 bases, leaving 9 bases between them. Germline CDR1 and CDR2: SGDLS and YYNGEE. The CDR3 coding sequence is TGTGCCAGCACCAGTAGCACTGGAAACACCATATATTTT. This codes for CASTSSTGNTIYF.

The chain couples TRBV19 to TRBJ2-5; 13 nucleotides line up with TRBD2. Per the germline V gene, CDR1 is LNHDA and CDR2 is SQIVND (reference sequence). V dropped 5 bases and J dropped 4; count of bases not matched to a gene: 7. The CDR3 extends over 16 amino acids. CDR3 protein: CASSGGLAGAPETQYF. The CDR3, as DNA: TGTGCCAGTAGTGGCGGACTAGCGGGAGCCCCAGAGACCCAGTACTTC.

The V call is TRBV7-6, the J call TRBJ1-1; possibly TRBD1 for D (5 bases). Germline CDR1 reads SGHVS; CDR2 reads FNYEAQ. V dropped 5 bases and J dropped 0 bases, with 10 bases sitting between them. There are 14 residues in the CDR3. CDR3: CASSPQGLNTEAFF. Written as DNA, the CDR3 is TGTGCCAGCAGCCCCCAGGGCTTGAACACTGAAGCTTTCTTT.

Only a few counts were recorded for this clone. This chain connects TRBV6-8 to TRBJ1-1; no definite D call. The ends were cut back, 5 bases at V and 0 bases at J, with 7 bases in the middle. The CDR3 extends over 13 amino acids. The germline gives CDR1 MNHGY, CDR2 SAAAGT. CDR3 nucleotide sequence: TGTGCCAGCAGTCCGACGCTGAACACTGAAGCTTTCTTT. As protein: CASSPTLNTEAFF.